A selection of T cell receptor beta chains follows, all from one sample in a study of shared clonotypes between healthy human individuals. This table comes from immunoSEQ multiplex PCR, and its TCRdb copy is limited to in-frame clones, with some not included. The repertoire holds hundreds of thousands of clones, with 60% to 85% as singletons. Input material: PBMCs. The receptors here all came from a woman aged 40-49 years in good health. Some clones in this sample may be carry-over from other donors' samples. Each CDR3 is given with its conserved first and last residue. Fields, in order: V gene, CDR3 protein.

>TRBV9
CASSVEGASGNTIYF
>TRBV5-1
CASSLDNLGDTEAFF
>TRBV15
CATSRGGGTDEKLFF
>TRBV7-6
CASSVDRGAYEQYF
>TRBV5-1
CASSSDRSPDTQYF
>TRBV6-4
CASSVDSNNEQFF
>TRBV4-1
CASSHPGRQGESYGYTF
>TRBV5-4
CASSPPLAGLGSGEQYF
>TRBV4-2
CASSQAGGGYEQYF
>TRBV6-5
CASGLGTSSAYGYTF
>TRBV10-2
CASRKQPNTGELFF
>TRBV5-1
CASSTGQVDYEQYF
>TRBV5-1
CASSLVGTEQYF
>TRBV21-1
CASSPDGHKTETYGYTF
>TRBV9
CASAGVRDQETQYF
>TRBV5-1
CASSLRHAYGTDTQYF
>TRBV4-1
CASSRPPGTSGADTQYF
>TRBV30
CAWSPENYGYTF
>TRBV28
CASRNGGAGHSYEQYF
>TRBV5-1
CASSSGQGEGTEAFF
>TRBV28
CASSSIAGPNTGELFF
>TRBV27
CASSQSYSAANYGYTF
>TRBV5-1
CASSFQGQRNTEAFF
>TRBV2
CATSLNLLGGTDTQYF
>TRBV10-3
CAISGRVNEKLFF
>TRBV5-8
CASSSQGFRNAEAFF
>TRBV6-5
CASSRGQGASEAFF
>TRBV6-1
CASSEGTREANYGYTF
>TRBV9
CASSVLADMNTGELFF
>TRBV7-2
CASSLGLAGLYEQYF
>TRBV5-6
CASSPKSVLGTQYF
>TRBV11-2
CASSFGRQGRNYGYTF
>TRBV11-2
CASSLAGTRSSGNTIYF
>TRBV9
CASSPPLLAGVYNEQFF
>TRBV7-9
CASSLVGGTSGSSYNEQFF
>TRBV7-8
CASSLTSGTYQETQYF
>TRBV11-3
CASSLTGTSGDGELFF
>TRBV7-8
CASSWTFTDTQYF
>TRBV7-2
CASSRLIYGYTF
>TRBV7-6
CASTSLGEQFF
>TRBV5-5
CASSAGLAPYNEQFF
>TRBV2
CASSQGSREQFF
>TRBV7-9
CASSSGQGNTEAFF
>TRBV13
CASSLSSYEQYF